Following are 7 T cell receptor delta chains from one sample sequenced in a study of gamma-delta T cells after stem cell transplantation. TCRdb re-called clones from the RT-PCR reads using CATT. The top ten hold 33% of the sample, which has about 1,300 delta-chain clones, approximately 1.8% seen once. Sequenced input: gamma-delta T cells. The receptor source for this set is a human donor. It is not recorded whose cells these are; they may come from a transplant donor.

This clone was counted only a few times. TCRdb has a much larger clone's protein, which differs at residue 10 from the translation of this DNA, likely because of a read error; what is shown is the protein translated from the DNA. CDR3 amino acids: CACILVPGEGDKLIF. For the CDR3, the DNA is TGTGCCTGTATTCTTGTACCCGGCGAGGGCGATAAACTCATCTTT. This rearrangement joins TRDV2 to TRDJ1; the D is unclear. The CDR3 has 15 amino acids. Germline V gene sequence: CDR1 GEAIGNYY, CDR2 EKD. The germline V and J ends were trimmed by 6 bases and 4 bases, with 20 bases remaining between them.

This clone was seen a handful of times. The chain carries TRDV1 and TRDJ1; 8 bases agree with TRDD3. Germline trimming cut 1 base from V and 1 base from J; bases unmatched to any gene: 14. Germline V CDR1 and CDR2: TSWWSYY, QGS. The length of the CDR3 is 19 residues. CDR3 bases: TGTGCTCTTGGGGAACAGCGGAGGTGGCCTGGGGGAGTCACCGATAAACTCATCTTT. Its translation is CALGEQRRWPGGVTDKLIF.

This clone was detected a few times. The TCRdb protein comes from a much larger clone and disagrees with this DNA's translation at residue 4, likely due to a read error; the protein given here is derived from the DNA. The chain combines TRDV1 with TRDJ1; the D gene is possibly TRDD3 (5 bases). Germline CDR1 and CDR2: TSWWSYY and QGS. The CDR3 has 24 residues. CDR3 nucleotide sequence: TGTGCTCTTGAGGAACTAGGGACGGGACTCCCCGGCTGGCGCTGGGCACCGTACACCGATAAACTCATCTTT. The encoded protein is CALEELGTGLPGWRWAPYTDKLIF.

A few counts support this clone. TCRdb shows a much larger clone's protein in place of this DNA's translation, and the two differ at residue 7, likely through a read error; the protein shown is translated from the DNA. The chain combines TRDV1 with TRDJ1, with a weak D call TRDD3 (5 bases). CDR1 is TSWWSYY, CDR2 QGS, per germline. Trimming took off 3 bases at V and 0 bases at J, with 20 bases between the two ends. There are 18 residues in the CDR3. This CDR3 reads CALGDSIKGGEYTDKLIF. The CDR3 DNA sequence: TGTGCTCTTGGGGACAGTATCAAGGGCGGGGAGTACACCGATAAACTCATCTTT.

This clone was seen a few times. A read error likely explains why the TCRdb protein, taken from a much larger clone, differs from this DNA's translation at residue 10; the protein shown is translated from the DNA. The chain couples TRDV2 to TRDJ1; TRDD3 aligns across 10 bases. The CDR3 sequence is 16 residues long. Germline V gene lookup returns CDR1 GEAIGNYY and CDR2 EKD. V trimming: 7 bases; J trimming: 1 base; junction bases outside the gene matches: 11. This CDR3 reads CACQSLGGYPTDKLIF. In DNA form, the CDR3 reads TGTGCCTGCCAAAGCCTTGGGGGATACCCCACCGATAAACTCATCTTT.

This clone has only a few counts. With only one base between it and a far larger clone, this is likely a read error. Additional DNA sequences in this sample encode the identical CDR3. V usage is TRDV2 and J usage is TRDJ1; 11 bases match TRDD3. CDR1 is GEAIGNYY, CDR2 EKD, per germline. There are 21 residues in the CDR3. As DNA, the CDR3 is TGTGCTTGTGACCCCCTAGGTCCCCCAATGGGGGATACGCGGAGCACCGATAAACTCATCTTT. Protein product: CACDPLGPPMGDTRSTDKLIF.

Only a few counts were recorded for this clone. The protein TCRdb gives is from a much larger clone and does not agree with this DNA's translation at residue 7, likely a read error; the protein shown here comes from the DNA. The chain carries TRDV2 and TRDJ1, with D perhaps TRDD3 (5 bases). The germline V and J ends were trimmed by 7 bases and 1 base, with 18 bases remaining between them. Germline-derived CDR1 and CDR2 are GEAIGNYY and EKD. The CDR3 has 15 residues. DNA of the CDR3: TGTGCCTGCATGGCCTTGGAGGATAGCACCGATAAACTCATCTTT. This translates into CACMALEDSTDKLIF.